This T cell receptor beta chain emerged from a study of cytomegalovirus exposure and HLA in healthy donors. CDR3 length: 13 amino acids. With V trimmed by 6 bases and J by 7 bases, 8 bases remained unmatched. Germline loops: CDR1 GTSNPN, CDR2 SVGIG (reference sequence). The PCR made use of 60 Vbeta and 13 Jbeta primers. The data were produced by immunoSEQ multiplex PCR, yet TCRdb's version contains in-frame clones alone and is incomplete. The repertoire holds roughly 230,000 clones, with roughly 81% as singletons. This clonotype originated in a girl aged 2-10 years in good health and CMV-seronegative. The sequencing sample was made of PBMCs. The chain carries TRBV30 and TRBJ1-4; 7 positions match TRBD1. DNA for the CDR3: TGTGCCTGCCCAGACAGGGTGGGTGAAAAACTGTTTTTT. It translates to CACPDRVGEKLFF. Full variable domain (rest looked up from reference TRBV30 and TRBJ1-4): SQTIHQWPATLVQPVGSPLSLECTVEGTSNPNLYWYRQAAGRGLQLLFYSVGIGQISSEVPQNLSASRPQDRQFILSSKKLLLSDSGFYLCACPDRVGEKLFFGSGTQLSVL.